Below, 8 T cell receptor beta chains from the same sample are listed, as sequenced in a study of T cells after yellow fever vaccination. TCRdb passed the 5' RACE reads through MiXCR, listing each CDR3 protein once. The repertoire includes 250,000 or so distinct CDR3 sequences, roughly 6.8% of them detected once, and 0.8% to 1.2% sits in the top ten. Here the sequenced sample was CD4+ T cells sorted from PBMCs, taken on the day of the yellow fever booster vaccination. The receptors were sampled from a man aged 30 to 39 who received the YFV17D yellow fever vaccine.

This clonotype has ten or more counts. V gene TRBV5-1 combines with J gene TRBJ2-1; no definite D call. The germline CDR1 and CDR2 sequences are SGHRS and YFSETQ. The CDR3 has 13 amino acids. Trimming took off 0 bases at V and 5 bases at J, with 6 bases between the two ends. This chain's CDR3 is CASSLDTNNEQFF. The CDR3 DNA follows: TGCGCCAGCAGCTTGGACACTAACAATGAGCAGTTCTTC.

There are many counts of this clonotype. This chain connects TRBV9 to TRBJ2-1; 7 bases are a match to TRBD2. Looked up from germline, CDR1 is SGDLS and CDR2 is YYNGEE. CDR3 length: 13 residues. Trimming took 3 bases from V and 6 from J; bases not matched to a gene: 3. The DNA of the CDR3 is TGTGCCAGCAGCGCCAGACTAGCCAATGAGCAGTTCTTC. Translation: CASSARLANEQFF.

This clonotype has only a few counts. V gene TRBV10-1 combines with J gene TRBJ2-5; the match to TRBD2 covers 9 bases. In germline, CDR1 is WNHNN, CDR2 SYGVQD (reference sequence). V dropped 2 bases and J dropped 5; count of bases not matched to a gene: 6. CDR3 size: 15 residues. The CDR3 reads CASSEVLAGTETQYF. The CDR3 DNA follows: TGCGCCAGCAGTGAGGTCCTAGCGGGAACGGAGACCCAGTACTTC.

The genes are TRBV5-1 and TRBJ2-5, with D possibly TRBD2 on 6 matching bases. Germline assignment: CDR1 SGHRS and CDR2 YFSETQ. The CDR3 covers 14 residues. The V end was cut by 4 bases, the J end by 3 bases, with 13 bases between. In nucleotides, the CDR3 is TGCGCCAGCAGCCATTCTTTAGCGGAAGAGACCCAGTACTTC. This encodes CASSHSLAEETQYF.

This clonotype was counted ten times or more. The V call is TRBV13, the J call TRBJ1-2; D might be TRBD1 (6 bases). From germline, CDR1 is PRHDT and CDR2 FYEKMQ (reference sequence). This CDR3 has 13 amino acids. Trimming left V 4 bases short and J 8 bases short, with 14 bases between. The CDR3 sequence: CASSYGGAGGYTF. CDR3 sequence (DNA): TGTGCCAGCAGCTATGGGGGCGCGGGGGGCTACACCTTC.

The chain uses TRBV20-1 and TRBJ2-7; a possible D gene is TRBD1 (6 bases). Trimming removed 5 bases from V and 6 bases from J, with 17 bases in between. CDR3 length: 13 amino acids. The germline CDR1 and CDR2 sequences are DFQATT and SNEGSKA (reference sequence). CDR3 sequence reads: CSALGAGDIEQYF. The DNA for the CDR3 is TGCAGTGCTCTCGGGGCAGGGGACATCGAGCAGTACTTC.

The V gene is TRBV9, the J gene TRBJ1-4, with 8 bases matching TRBD1. Germline CDR1 and CDR2: SGDLS and YYNGEE. Trimming at V came to 3 bases and at J to 4 bases, leaving 5 bases not matched to a gene. This CDR3 has 15 residues. CDR3 sequence (DNA): TGTGCCAGCAGCGCCCGACAGGGGATTAATGAAAAACTGTTTTTT. This gives the protein CASSARQGINEKLFF. The variable domain in full, with the rest retrieved from reference TRBV9 and TRBJ1-4, is DSGVTQTPKHLITATGQRVTLRCSPRSGDLSVYWYQQSLDQGLQFLIQYYNGEERAKGNILERFSAQQFPDLHSELNLSSLELGDSALYFCASSARQGINEKLFFGSGTQLSVL.

The rearrangement links TRBV24-1 to TRBJ2-1; TRBD2 agrees at 11 bases. Germline V lookup: CDR1 KGHDR, CDR2 SFDVKD. The CDR3 length is 16 residues. The ends lost 3 bases at V and 1 base at J; junction bases unmatched: 1. CDR3 residues: CATSDIAGGSYNEQFF. CDR3 DNA sequence: TGTGCCACCAGTGATATAGCGGGAGGGTCCTACAATGAGCAGTTCTTC.